These 24 T cell receptor beta chains were sequenced from one sample in a study of blood T cell repertoires in COVID-19. TCRdb keeps only in-frame clones here, not all; method: immunoSEQ multiplex PCR. The data hold 200,000 or so clones, with just under 85% observed a single time. Sequencing was carried out using peripheral blood. These receptors came from a woman in her 70s with active or convalescent COVID-19.

For this clone: This sample includes further DNA sequences coding for the same CDR3. The chain has TRBV5-1 and TRBJ2-1, with D maybe TRBD1 (6 bases). Per the germline V gene, CDR1 is SGHRS and CDR2 is YFSETQ. This CDR3 has 15 residues. Deletions cut 4 bases from V and 1 base from J, with 12 bases between. CDR3 DNA: TGCGCCAGCAGCGTTACAGGGACATCCTACAATGAGCAGTTCTTC. This sequence encodes CASSVTGTSYNEQFF.

V gene TRBV28 combines with J gene TRBJ2-7; maybe TRBD1 (5 bases). The germline gives CDR1 MDHEN, CDR2 SYDVKM. The CDR3 has 15 amino acids. Trimming took off 4 bases at V and 3 bases at J, with 16 bases between the two ends. The CDR3 protein is CASSSPGGAYYEQYF. CDR3 sequence (DNA): TGTGCCAGCAGTTCACCAGGTGGGGCTTACTACGAGCAGTACTTC.

J is TRBJ2-3 and V is TRBV29-1; 10 bases match TRBD1. This CDR3 is 15 amino acids long. CDR1 and CDR2 from the germline V gene are SQVTM and ANQGSEA. V lost 6 bases to trimming and J lost 1 base; unmatched junction nucleotides: 7. The CDR3 coding sequence is TGCAGCGTCGGAACCGGGACAGGGGGCACAGATACGCAGTATTTT. This codes for CSVGTGTGGTDTQYF.

The V and J genes are TRBV18 and TRBJ2-1; 10 positions agree with TRBD2. Germline V gene data show CDR1 as KGHSH and CDR2 as LQKENI. V gave up 6 bases and J gave up 4 bases; unmatched junction bases: 3. This CDR3 spans 14 amino acids. CDR3 in DNA: TGTGCCAGCTCCCAAGCGGGAGGGTACAATGAGCAGTTCTTC. Its translation is CASSQAGGYNEQFF.

This chain links TRBV4-1 with TRBJ1-2; the match to TRBD1 covers 8 bases. CDR1 is MGHRA and CDR2 is YSYEKL in the germline V gene. Trimming at V came to 2 bases and at J to 4 bases, leaving 9 bases not matched to a gene. CDR3 length: 16 amino acids. The CDR3 coding sequence is TGCGCCAGCAGCCAATTCACAGGGGGTCGGGCCTATGGCTACACCTTC. Its protein product is CASSQFTGGRAYGYTF.

The CDR3 bases are TGTGCCAGCACCCCCCGCGGGCCCACCGACGGGGAGCTGTTTTTT. Protein: CASTPRGPTDGELFF. The chain is built from TRBV11-2 and TRBJ2-2, with a tentative D call TRBD2 (5 bases). The CDR3 length is 15 residues. Trimming took off 7 bases at V and 7 bases at J, with 19 bases between the two ends. Germline V gene sequence: CDR1 SGHAT, CDR2 FQNNGV.

CDR3 DNA sequence: TGTGCCAGCAGCTTAGCGGGAGCGGGAGAGACCCAGTACTTC. This translates into CASSLAGAGETQYF. The rearrangement uses TRBV7-3 and TRBJ2-5, with 7 bases fitting TRBD2. The germline V gene has CDR1 SGHTA and CDR2 FQGTGA. The CDR3 is 14 residues long. Unmatched junction bases numbered 4, after V lost 2 bases and J lost 4 bases.

The rearrangement links TRBV6-1 to TRBJ1-1, with TRBD1 identical over 8 bases. Per germline, CDR1 MNHNS and CDR2 SASEGT. The CDR3 contains 15 residues. The junction had 9 bases not matched to a gene; V was cut back by 3 bases and J by 6 bases. The CDR3, as DNA: TGTGCCAGCAGTGACAGGGGGCGTGAATCTCCTGAAGCTTTCTTT. Its translation is CASSDRGRESPEAFF.

The chain has TRBV9 and TRBJ2-1, with D perhaps matching TRBD2 (6 bases). This CDR3 is 17 amino acids long. The V end lost 4 bases, the J end lost 8 bases, and 25 bases lay between the germline ends. Germline V gene sequence: CDR1 SGDLS, CDR2 YYNGEE. As DNA, the CDR3 is TGTGCCAGCAGCCCGATCGGGGGTGGTCGGGCAATATATGAGCAGTTCTTC. This encodes CASSPIGGGRAIYEQFF.

This chain uses TRBV5-1 with TRBJ1-5, with 9 bases that match TRBD1. Germline V lookup: CDR1 SGHRS, CDR2 YFSETQ. This CDR3 region has 14 residues. With V trimmed by 2 bases and J by 8 bases, 5 bases remained unmatched. CDR3 sequence reads: CASSFEGTGKPQHF. The CDR3 nucleotides read TGCGCCAGCAGCTTCGAGGGGACAGGGAAGCCCCAGCATTTT.

In this sample, this clone turned up a few times. The chain recombines TRBV7-9 with TRBJ1-6, with TRBD1 matching over 7 bases. With 3 bases clipped from V and 0 bases from J, the junction kept 5 bases outside the gene matches. CDR1 is SEHNR and CDR2 is FQNEAQ in the germline V gene (reference sequence). The CDR3 is 17 residues long. The DNA of the CDR3 is TGTGCCAGCAGCTTGACAGGGACCAGCTCCTATAATTCACCCCTCCACTTT. It codes for CASSLTGTSSYNSPLHF.

The rearrangement uses TRBV10-2 and TRBJ2-3, with 9 bases matching TRBD2. The CDR3 consists of 15 residues. V shed 2 bases and J 0 bases; nucleotides not matched to a gene: 0. Germline V gene sequence: CDR1 WSHSY, CDR2 SAAADI. CDR3 nucleotides: TGCGCCAGCAGTGAGACTAGCGGGAGCACAGATACGCAGTATTTT. This codes for CASSETSGSTDTQYF.

V is TRBV6-1 and J is TRBJ2-7, with TRBD2 as a possible D gene (5 bases). Per germline, CDR1 MNHNS and CDR2 SASEGT. V lost 0 bases, J lost 3 bases, and 24 bases lay in between. The CDR3 totals 19 residues. The DNA for the CDR3 is TGTGCCAGCAGTGAAGCACGTCCTGGCTCTTCAGCGGAGAACTACGAGCAGTACTTC. This sequence encodes CASSEARPGSSAENYEQYF.

The chain is built from TRBV14 and TRBJ2-4, with 8 bases fitting TRBD2. The CDR3 contains 15 residues. CDR1 is SGHDN, CDR2 FVKESK, per germline. The junction had 6 bases not matched to a gene; V was cut back by 1 base and J by 7 bases. DNA of the CDR3: TGTGCCAGCAGCCAAGTTAGCGGGACATGGAACATTCAGTACTTC. This translates into CASSQVSGTWNIQYF.

The CDR3 coding sequence is TGTGCTAGTGGTTTTAACGCGGGAGGGCACACCGGGGAGCTGTTTTTT. Protein sequence: CASGFNAGGHTGELFF. This chain joins TRBV12-5 and TRBJ2-2, with TRBD2 matching over 9 bases. Germline CDR1 and CDR2: LGHNT and FRNRAP. CDR3 length equals 16 residues. V lost 3 bases, J lost 3 bases, and 5 bases stayed unmatched.

Notes on this clone: An end of the junction does not agree with germline; a read error may underlie this. This chain connects TRBV5-1 to TRBJ2-5; D gene uncertain. The germline CDR1 and CDR2 sequences are SGHRS and YFSETQ. The CDR3 spans 14 residues. CDR3 sequence (DNA): TGCGCCAGTAGCTCATCGGCGGCCCTAATGACCCAGTACTTC. Translated, it gives CASSSSAALMTQYF.

In this sample, this clone turned up once. The chain uses TRBV9 and TRBJ1-2; D perhaps matches TRBD1 (6 bases). Trimming took off 0 bases at V and 3 bases at J, with 9 bases between the two ends. CDR1 is SGDLS and CDR2 is YYNGEE in the germline V gene. The CDR3 has 14 residues. CDR3 nucleotides: TGTGCCAGCAGCGTAGAGCCAGGGGACTATGGCTACACCTTC. The encoded protein is CASSVEPGDYGYTF.

The V gene is TRBV6-5, the J gene TRBJ2-6; 11 bases are a match to TRBD1. Germline CDR1 MNHEY, CDR2 SVGAGI. The CDR3 has 15 residues. DNA of the CDR3: TGTGTGGGGGGACAGGGGGTTGCTGGGGCCAACGTCCTGACTTTC. As protein: CVGGQGVAGANVLTF.

The chain carries TRBV20-1 and TRBJ2-3; TRBD2 matches at 10 bases. The CDR3 extends over 16 amino acids. Unmatched junction bases numbered 8, after V lost 3 bases and J lost 2 bases. Germline V CDR1 and CDR2: DFQATT, SNEGSKA (reference sequence). The CDR3, as DNA: TGCAGTGCTAGTCCGGGACTAGCGTCGTTCACAGATACGCAGTATTTT. Amino acids: CSASPGLASFTDTQYF.

This chain uses TRBV28 with TRBJ1-5, with 8 nucleotides matching TRBD1. With V trimmed by 6 bases and J by 7 bases, 5 bases remained unmatched. The germline CDR1 and CDR2 sequences are MDHEN and SYDVKM. The CDR3 runs to 13 residues. The CDR3 protein is CASRLQGEQPQHF. CDR3 DNA sequence: TGTGCCAGCAGACTACAGGGGGAGCAGCCCCAGCATTTT.

The gene calls are TRBV2 and TRBJ1-2, with a tentative D call TRBD1 (6 bases). The germline V and J ends were trimmed by 7 bases and 7 bases, with 16 bases remaining between them. The CDR3 has 13 residues. Per the germline V gene, CDR1 is SNHLY and CDR2 is FYNNEI. The CDR3 sequence: CASTPDSLGGYTF. DNA of the CDR3: TGTGCCAGCACCCCGGACAGTCTCGGTGGCTACACCTTC.

J is TRBJ2-3 and V is TRBV6-6; 10 nucleotides line up with TRBD1. The CDR3 has 14 residues. Germline V lookup: CDR1 MNHNY, CDR2 SVGAGI (reference sequence). Trimming took 7 bases from V and 6 from J; bases not matched to a gene: 7. The CDR3 region is CASTRQGAEDTQYF. The CDR3 DNA follows: TGTGCCAGCACCCGACAGGGGGCGGAGGATACGCAGTATTTT.

The rearrangement links TRBV14 to TRBJ2-1; possible D gene TRBD2, 6 bases. CDR1 and CDR2 from the germline V gene are SGHDN and FVKESK. The CDR3 runs 17 residues. Between the trimmed V and J ends, which lost 4 bases and 7 bases, there was a span of 23 bases. For the CDR3, the DNA is TGTGCCAGCAGCCGGCGGGCGGGGCGAGGCTGGGGGAATGAGCAGTTCTTC. Residues: CASSRRAGRGWGNEQFF. Variable domain in full (rest from reference TRBV14 and TRBJ2-1): EAGVTQFPSHSVIEKGQTVTLRCDPISGHDNLYWYRRVMGKEIKFLLHFVKESKQDESGMPNNRFLAERTGGTYSTLKVQPAELEDSGVYFCASSRRAGRGWGNEQFFGPGTRLTVL.

The chain employs TRBV6-2 or TRBV6-3 and TRBJ2-2; D remains ambiguous. Trimming took 4 bases from V and 6 from J, leaving 9 bases between them. Per germline, CDR1 MNHEY and CDR2 SVGEGT. The CDR3 length is 13 residues. The CDR3 sequence: CASSSPPAGELFF. Here the CDR3 DNA reads TGTGCCAGCAGTTCCCCACCAGCCGGGGAGCTGTTTTTT.